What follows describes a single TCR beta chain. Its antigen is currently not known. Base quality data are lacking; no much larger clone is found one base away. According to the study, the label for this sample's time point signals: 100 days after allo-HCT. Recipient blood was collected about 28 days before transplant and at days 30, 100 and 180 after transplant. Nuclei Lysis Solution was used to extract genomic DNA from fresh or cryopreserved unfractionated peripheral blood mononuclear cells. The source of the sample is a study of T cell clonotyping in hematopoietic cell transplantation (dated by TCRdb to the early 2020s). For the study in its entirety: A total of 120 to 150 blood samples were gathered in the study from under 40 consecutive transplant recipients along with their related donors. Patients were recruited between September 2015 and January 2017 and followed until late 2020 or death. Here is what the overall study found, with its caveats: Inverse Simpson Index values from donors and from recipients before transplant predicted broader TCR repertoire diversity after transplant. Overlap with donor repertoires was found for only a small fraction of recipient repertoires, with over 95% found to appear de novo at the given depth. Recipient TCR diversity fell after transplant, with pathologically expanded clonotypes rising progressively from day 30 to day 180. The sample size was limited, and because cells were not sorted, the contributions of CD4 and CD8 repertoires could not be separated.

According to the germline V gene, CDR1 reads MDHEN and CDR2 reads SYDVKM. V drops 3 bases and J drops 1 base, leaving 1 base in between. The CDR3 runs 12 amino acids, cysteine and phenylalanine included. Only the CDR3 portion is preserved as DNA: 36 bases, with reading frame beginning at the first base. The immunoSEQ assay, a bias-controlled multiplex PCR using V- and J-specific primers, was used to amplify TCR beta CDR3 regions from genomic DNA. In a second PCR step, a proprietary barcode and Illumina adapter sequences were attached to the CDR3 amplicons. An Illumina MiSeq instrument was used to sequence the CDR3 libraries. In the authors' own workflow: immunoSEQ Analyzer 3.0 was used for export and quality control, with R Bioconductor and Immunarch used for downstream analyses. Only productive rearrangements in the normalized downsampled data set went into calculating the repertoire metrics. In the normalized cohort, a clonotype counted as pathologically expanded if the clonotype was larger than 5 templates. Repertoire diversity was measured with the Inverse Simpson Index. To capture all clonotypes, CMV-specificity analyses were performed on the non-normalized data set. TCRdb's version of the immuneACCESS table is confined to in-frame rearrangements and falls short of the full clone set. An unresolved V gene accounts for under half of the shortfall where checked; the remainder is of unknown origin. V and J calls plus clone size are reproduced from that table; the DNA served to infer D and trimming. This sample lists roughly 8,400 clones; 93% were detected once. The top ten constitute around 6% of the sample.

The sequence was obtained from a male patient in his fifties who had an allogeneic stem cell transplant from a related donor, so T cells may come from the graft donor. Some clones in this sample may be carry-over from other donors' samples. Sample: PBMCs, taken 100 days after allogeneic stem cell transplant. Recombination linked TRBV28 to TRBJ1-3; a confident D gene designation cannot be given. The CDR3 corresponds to CASSFSGNTIYF. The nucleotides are TGTGCCAGCAGTTTTTCTGGAAACACCATATATTTT.